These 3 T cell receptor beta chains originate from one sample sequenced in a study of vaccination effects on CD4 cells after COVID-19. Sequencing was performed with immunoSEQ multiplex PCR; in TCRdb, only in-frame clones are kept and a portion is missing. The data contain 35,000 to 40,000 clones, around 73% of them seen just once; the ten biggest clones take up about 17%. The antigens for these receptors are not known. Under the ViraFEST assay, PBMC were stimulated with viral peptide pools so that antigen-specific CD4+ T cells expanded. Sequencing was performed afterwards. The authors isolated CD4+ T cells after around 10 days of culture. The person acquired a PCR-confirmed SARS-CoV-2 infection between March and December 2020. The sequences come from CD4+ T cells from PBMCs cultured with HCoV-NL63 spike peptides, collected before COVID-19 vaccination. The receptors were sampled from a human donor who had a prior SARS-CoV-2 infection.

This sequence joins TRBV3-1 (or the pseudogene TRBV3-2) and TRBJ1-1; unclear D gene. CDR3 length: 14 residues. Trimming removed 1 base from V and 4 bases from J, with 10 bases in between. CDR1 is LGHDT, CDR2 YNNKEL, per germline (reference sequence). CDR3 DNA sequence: TGTGCCAGCAGCCAAGTAGTCCGGGGCACTGAAGCTTTCTTT. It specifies CASSQVVRGTEAFF.

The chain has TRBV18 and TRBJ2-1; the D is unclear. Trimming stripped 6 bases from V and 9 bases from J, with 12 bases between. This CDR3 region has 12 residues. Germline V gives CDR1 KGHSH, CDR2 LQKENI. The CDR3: CASSQPEFEQFF. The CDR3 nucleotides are TGTGCCAGCTCCCAACCCGAATTTGAGCAGTTCTTC.

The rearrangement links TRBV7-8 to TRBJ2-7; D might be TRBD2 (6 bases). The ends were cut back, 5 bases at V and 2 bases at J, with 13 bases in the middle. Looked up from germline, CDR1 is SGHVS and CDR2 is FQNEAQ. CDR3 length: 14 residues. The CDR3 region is CASSPRGRTYEQYF. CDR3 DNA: TGTGCCAGCAGCCCTCGGGGGAGAACCTACGAGCAGTACTTC. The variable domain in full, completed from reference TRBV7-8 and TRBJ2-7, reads GAGVSQSPRYKVAKRGQDVALRCDPISGHVSLFWYQQALGQGPEFLTYFQNEAQLDKSGLPSDRFFAERPEGSVSTLKIQRTQQEDSAVYLCASSPRGRTYEQYFGPGTRLTVT.